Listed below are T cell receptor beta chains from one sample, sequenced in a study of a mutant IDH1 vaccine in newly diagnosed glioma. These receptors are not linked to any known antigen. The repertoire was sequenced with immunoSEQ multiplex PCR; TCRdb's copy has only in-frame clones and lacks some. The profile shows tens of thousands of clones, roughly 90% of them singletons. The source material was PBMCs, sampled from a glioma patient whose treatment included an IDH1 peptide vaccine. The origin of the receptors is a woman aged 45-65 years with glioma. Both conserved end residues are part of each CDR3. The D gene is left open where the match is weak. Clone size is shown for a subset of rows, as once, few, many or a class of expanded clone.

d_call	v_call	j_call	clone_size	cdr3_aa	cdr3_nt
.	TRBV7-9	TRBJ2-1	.	CASSSKGNEQFF	TGTGCCAGCAGCTCGAAAGGGAATGAGCAGTTCTTC
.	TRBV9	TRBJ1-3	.	CASSVGGTVRGNTIYF	TGTGCCAGCAGCGTTGGGGGGACGGTGAGAGGAAACACCATATATTTT
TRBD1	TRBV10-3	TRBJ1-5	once	CAISDRDRGTQPQHF	TGTGCCATCAGTGACCGGGACAGGGGAACGCAGCCCCAGCATTTT
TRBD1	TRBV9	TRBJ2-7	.	CASSPGPTGGIGEQYF	TGTGCCAGCAGCCCCGGCCCGACAGGGGGAATTGGCGAGCAGTACTTC
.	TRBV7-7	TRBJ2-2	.	CASRLAGPNTGELFF	TGTGCTAGCAGGCTTGCAGGGCCGAACACCGGGGAGCTGTTTTTT
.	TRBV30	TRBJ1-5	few	CAWSISSNQPQHF	TGTGCCTGGAGCATTAGTAGCAATCAGCCCCAGCATTTT
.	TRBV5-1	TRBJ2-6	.	CASSLVPTRGANVLTF	TGCGCCAGCAGCTTGGTCCCGACGAGGGGGGCCAACGTCCTGACTTTC
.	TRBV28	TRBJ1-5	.	CASSFLMIGGNNQPQHF	TGTGCCAGCAGTTTTTTAATGATCGGGGGTAACAATCAGCCCCAGCATTTT
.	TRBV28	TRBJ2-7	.	CASRSPGSYEQYF	TGTGCCAGCAGGTCCCCAGGATCCTACGAGCAGTACTTC
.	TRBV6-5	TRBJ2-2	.	CASSLQGFTGELFF	TGTGCCAGCAGTCTTCAGGGTTTTACCGGGGAGCTGTTTTTT
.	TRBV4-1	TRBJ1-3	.	CASSQGVGGNTIYF	TGCGCCAGCAGCCAAGGCGTTGGTGGAAACACCATATATTTT
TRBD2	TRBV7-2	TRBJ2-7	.	CASSSPGLAGVSEQYF	TGTGCCAGCAGCTCGCCGGGACTAGCGGGAGTCAGTGAGCAGTACTTC
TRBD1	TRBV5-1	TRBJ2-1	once	CARKRRDRVSNEQFF	TGCGCCAGGAAACGCCGGGACAGGGTATCAAATGAGCAGTTCTTC
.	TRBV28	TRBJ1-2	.	CASSLARNYGYTF	TGTGCCAGCAGTTTAGCCAGAAACTATGGCTACACCTTC
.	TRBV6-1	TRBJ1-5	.	CASRGGGVNQPQHF	TGTGCCAGCAGGGGTGGCGGGGTCAATCAGCCCCAGCATTTT
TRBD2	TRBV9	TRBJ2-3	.	CASSISGLAEDYNTDTQYF	TGTGCCAGCAGCATATCGGGACTAGCAGAGGACTATAACACAGATACGCAGTATTTT
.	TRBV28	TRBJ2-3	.	CASSGGNGGDTQYF	TGTGCCAGCAGCGGCGGGAATGGAGGAGATACGCAGTATTTT
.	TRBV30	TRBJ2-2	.	CAWRPGAIGELFF	TGTGCCTGGAGGCCAGGGGCGATCGGGGAGCTGTTTTTT
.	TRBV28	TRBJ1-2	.	CASSFDVYGYTF	TGTGCCAGCAGTTTTGACGTCTATGGCTACACCTTC
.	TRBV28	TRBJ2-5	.	CASSPALRRETQYF	TGTGCCAGCAGTCCCGCCCTCAGGAGGGAGACCCAGTACTTC
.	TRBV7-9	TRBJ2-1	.	CASTTAGGVGYNEQFF	TGTGCCAGCACCACAGCTGGGGGAGTGGGTTACAATGAGCAGTTCTTC
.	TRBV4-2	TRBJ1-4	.	CASSQPPQREKLFF	TGTGCCAGCAGCCAACCTCCACAGCGTGAAAAACTGTTTTTT
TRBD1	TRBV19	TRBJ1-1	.	CASSPGQVNTEAFF	TGTGCCAGTAGTCCCGGACAGGTGAACACTGAAGCTTTCTTT
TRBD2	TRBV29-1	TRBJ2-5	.	CSVEMTSGSQETQYF	TGCAGCGTTGAAATGACTAGCGGCAGTCAAGAGACCCAGTACTTC
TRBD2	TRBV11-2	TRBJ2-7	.	CASRLAGTRTYEQYF	TGTGCCAGCAGATTAGCGGGGACGAGGACCTACGAGCAGTACTTC
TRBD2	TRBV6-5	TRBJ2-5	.	CASSLTSVQETQYF	TGTGCCAGCAGCCTGACTAGCGTTCAAGAGACCCAGTACTTC
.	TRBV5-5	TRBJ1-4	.	CASSEDVGLSGEKLFF	TGTGCCAGCAGCGAGGATGTGGGACTCTCAGGTGAAAAACTGTTTTTT
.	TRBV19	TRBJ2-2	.	CASRSRGRTNTGELFF	TGTGCCAGTAGGTCTCGGGGCAGGACGAACACCGGGGAGCTGTTTTTT
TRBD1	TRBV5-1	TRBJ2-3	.	CASSARGTDTQYF	TGCGCCAGCAGCGCCAGGGGGACAGATACGCAGTATTTT
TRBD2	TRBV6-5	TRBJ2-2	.	CASKREREAGGELFF	TGTGCCAGCAAGCGGGAGCGGGAGGCGGGCGGGGAGCTGTTTTTT
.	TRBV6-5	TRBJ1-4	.	CASRNQGEKLFF	TGTGCCAGCAGAAACCAGGGAGAAAAACTGTTTTTT
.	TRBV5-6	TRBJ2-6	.	CASSLAQGSGANVLTF	TGTGCCAGCAGCTTGGCCCAGGGCTCTGGGGCCAACGTCCTGACTTTC
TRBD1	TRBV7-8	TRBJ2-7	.	CASSLAGQGYEQYF	TGTGCCAGCAGCTTAGCCGGACAGGGGTACGAGCAGTACTTC
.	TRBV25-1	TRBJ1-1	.	CASSELTGFTEAFF	TGTGCCAGCAGTGAGCTTACAGGGTTCACTGAAGCTTTCTTT
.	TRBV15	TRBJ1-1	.	CATSRVGDGLAFF	TGTGCCACCAGCAGAGTAGGCGACGGTTTGGCTTTCTTT
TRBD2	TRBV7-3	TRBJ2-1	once	CASSLEGGSSYNEQFF	TGTGCCAGCAGCTTAGAGGGCGGGAGCTCCTACAATGAGCAGTTCTTC
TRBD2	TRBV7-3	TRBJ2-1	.	CASSLALAGETYNEQFF	TGTGCCAGCAGCTTAGCACTAGCGGGAGAGACCTACAATGAGCAGTTCTTC
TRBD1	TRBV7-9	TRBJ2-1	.	CASSFGTGGPIEQFF	TGTGCCAGCAGCTTCGGGACAGGGGGCCCTATTGAGCAGTTCTTC